The 17 T cell receptor beta chains listed next were all sequenced from one sample in a study of siplizumab effects on memory and regulatory T cells. Repertoires were generated with immunoSEQ multiplex PCR, while TCRdb's copy carries only in-frame clones and drops some. The data contain tens of thousands of clones, 85% to 95% of them singletons. Sequenced: CD8+ T cells sorted from blood. The receptors were sampled from a human donor in good health.

V usage is TRBV6-1 and J usage is TRBJ2-7; D not certain. The CDR3 loop spans 15 amino acids. V dropped 1 base and J dropped 0 bases, with 10 bases sitting between them. Looked up from germline, CDR1 is MNHNS and CDR2 is SASEGT. The CDR3 nucleotides read TGTGCCAGCAGTGAAGTTCATTCCTACTCCTACGAGCAGTACTTC. Amino acid sequence: CASSEVHSYSYEQYF.

This sequence joins TRBV4-1 and TRBJ1-2; 7 bases map to TRBD1. The germline V gene has CDR1 MGHRA and CDR2 YSYEKL. V lost 0 bases and J lost 2; bases outside the gene matches: 3. CDR3 length: 15 amino acids. The CDR3 is CASSQDSQGNYGYTF. CDR3 DNA: TGCGCCAGCAGCCAAGATTCACAGGGGAACTATGGCTACACCTTC.

This chain links TRBV5-5 with TRBJ1-2, with a tentative D call TRBD1 (6 bases). The CDR3 covers 14 residues. The V end lost 1 base, the J end lost 12 bases, and 19 bases lay between the germline ends. Germline lookup yields CDR1 SGHKS and CDR2 YYEKEE (reference sequence). The CDR3 DNA reads as TGTGCCAGCAGCTTGTTGTCAGGGGCCGGCTTCCACACCTTC. Protein sequence: CASSLLSGAGFHTF. Variable domain in full (rest from reference TRBV5-5 and TRBJ1-2): DAGVTQSPTHLIKTRGQQVTLRCSPISGHKSVSWYQQVLGQGPQFIFQYYEKEERGRGNFPDRFSARQFPNYSSELNVNALLLGDSALYLCASSLLSGAGFHTFGSGTRLTVV.

The rearrangement joins TRBV7-6 to TRBJ2-1; D is unclear. Trimming stripped 1 base from V and 6 bases from J, with 4 bases between. Germline V lookup: CDR1 SGHVS, CDR2 FNYEAQ. CDR3 size: 12 residues. The CDR3 spells CASSLVFNEQFF. The CDR3 DNA follows: TGTGCCAGCAGCTTAGTGTTCAATGAGCAGTTCTTC.

This sequence joins TRBV4-3 and TRBJ1-1; D gene unclear. This CDR3 region has 14 residues. Germline CDR1 and CDR2: LGHNA and YSLEER. The germline V and J ends were trimmed by 1 base and 3 bases, with 9 bases remaining between them. The CDR3 loop reads CASSQGFGDTEAFF. The CDR3 DNA follows: TGCGCCAGCAGCCAAGGATTCGGGGACACTGAAGCTTTCTTT.

The genes are TRBV5-1 and TRBJ2-3; D is possibly TRBD2 (6 bases). Between the trimmed V and J ends, which lost 4 bases and 2 bases, there was a span of 14 bases. The CDR3 is 15 amino acids. Germline V CDR1 and CDR2: SGHRS, YFSETQ. CDR3 DNA: TGCGCCAGCAGCGGAAACGGGGGACCCACAGATACGCAGTATTTT. It yields the protein CASSGNGGPTDTQYF.

This sequence joins TRBV6-6 and TRBJ2-3; the D is unclear. There are 16 residues in the CDR3. Trimming removed 0 bases at V and 2 bases at J, with 12 bases between. From germline, CDR1 is MNHNY and CDR2 SVGAGI (reference sequence). The CDR3 coding sequence is TGTGCCAGCAGTTACTCGCCCACACAGATCACAGATACGCAGTATTTT. Protein: CASSYSPTQITDTQYF.

The rearrangement joins TRBV11-2 to TRBJ2-2, with 8 bases fitting TRBD2. Germline V lookup: CDR1 SGHAT, CDR2 FQNNGV. CDR3 length: 16 amino acids. Trimming removed 2 bases from V and 3 bases from J; junction bases left unmatched: 5. For the CDR3, the DNA is TGTGCCAGCAGCTTATTTAGCGGGGCGGACACCGGGGAGCTGTTTTTT. Encoded protein: CASSLFSGADTGELFF.

The CDR3 here is CASSVFDYDNTGELFF. The CDR3 nucleotides are TGTGCCAGCAGTGTATTTGACTACGATAACACCGGGGAGCTGTTTTTT. J is TRBJ2-2 and V is TRBV6-1, with D perhaps matching TRBD2 (5 bases). V shed 4 bases and J shed 2 bases, with 14 bases lying between them. Germline CDR1 is MNHNS and CDR2 is SASEGT. The CDR3 covers 16 residues.

This clone was observed a single time. The CDR3 bases are TGTGCCAGCAGCCTGGCAGGGACGGTTCCTAGCACAGATACGCAGTATTTT. This gives the protein CASSLAGTVPSTDTQYF. The chain is built from TRBV9 and TRBJ2-3; either TRBD1 or TRBD2 may fit D (5 bases each). Trimming stripped 4 bases from V and 0 bases from J, with 18 bases between. The CDR3 extends over 17 amino acids. The V gene's germline CDR1 is SGDLS and CDR2 YYNGEE.

This clone was seen only once. This rearrangement joins TRBV28 to TRBJ2-2; 7 bases agree with TRBD2. The CDR3 covers 15 residues. V trimming: 5 bases; J trimming: 1 base; junction bases outside the gene matches: 4. Germline V CDR1 and CDR2: MDHEN, SYDVKM. CDR3 sequence (DNA): TGTGCCAGCAGTCTGCTAGCGGTGAACACCGGGGAGCTGTTTTTT. Residues: CASSLLAVNTGELFF.

V and J are TRBV4-3 and TRBJ2-1, with TRBD2 identical over 10 bases. V shed 2 bases and J 5 bases; nucleotides not matched to a gene: 3. The CDR3 consists of 15 residues. Germline values: CDR1 LGHNA, CDR2 YSLEER. CDR3 nucleotide sequence: TGCGCCAGCAGCCAACTAGCGGGGGCTAACAATGAGCAGTTCTTC. It is translated as CASSQLAGANNEQFF.

The chain carries TRBV5-1 and TRBJ2-2; 11 bases fit TRBD2. The junction had 8 bases not matched to a gene; V was cut back by 0 bases and J by 1 base. Germline CDR1 is SGHRS and CDR2 is YFSETQ. The CDR3 consists of 19 residues. The CDR3 sequence: CASSLARSGGAVNTGELFF. DNA for the CDR3: TGCGCCAGCAGCTTGGCCCGTAGCGGGGGGGCCGTGAACACCGGGGAGCTGTTTTTT. The variable domain in full, with the rest retrieved from reference TRBV5-1 and TRBJ2-2, is KAGVTQTPRYLIKTRGQQVTLSCSPISGHRSVSWYQQTPGQGLQFLFEYFSETQRNKGNFPGRFSGRQFSNSRSEMNVSTLELGDSALYLCASSLARSGGAVNTGELFFGEGSRLTVL.

The chain uses TRBV27 and TRBJ2-1; 8 nucleotides line up with TRBD2. The length of the CDR3 is 16 residues. Germline V gene data show CDR1 as MNHEY and CDR2 as SMNVEV (reference sequence). Trimming cost V 8 bases and J 6 bases; bases outside gene matches: 15. CDR3 coding DNA: TGTGCCAGCGGCCGCTCGGGGGGGGCCTTCTCCAATGAGCAGTTCTTC. Amino acids: CASGRSGGAFSNEQFF.

This sequence joins TRBV6-1 and TRBJ2-2, with D perhaps matching TRBD1 (5 bases). The V end was cut by 10 bases, the J end by 4 bases, with 13 bases between. The CDR3 runs 13 residues. CDR1 and CDR2 from the germline V gene are MNHNS and SASEGT. The CDR3 here is CAIPGFGTGELFF. CDR3 sequence (DNA): TGTGCCATTCCAGGGTTCGGCACCGGGGAGCTGTTTTTT.

This clone was observed a handful of times. The V and J genes are TRBV29-1 and TRBJ1-1; the D is unclear. Germline V CDR1 and CDR2: SQVTM, ANQGSEA. V was shortened by 3 bases and J by 11 bases, with 16 bases between the two germline ends. The CDR3 has 12 residues. The CDR3 sequence: CSVEEAVAGAFF. The CDR3 nucleotides read TGCAGCGTTGAGGAGGCGGTGGCGGGCGCTTTCTTT.

This rearrangement joins TRBV5-4 to TRBJ2-7; 8 bases are a match to TRBD2. In germline, CDR1 is SGHNT, CDR2 YYREEE (reference sequence). CDR3 length: 14 residues. Trimming cost V 2 bases and J 4 bases; bases outside gene matches: 5. CDR3 protein: CASSFAGGHYEQYF. The CDR3 DNA sequence: TGTGCCAGCAGCTTTGCGGGGGGACATTACGAGCAGTACTTC.